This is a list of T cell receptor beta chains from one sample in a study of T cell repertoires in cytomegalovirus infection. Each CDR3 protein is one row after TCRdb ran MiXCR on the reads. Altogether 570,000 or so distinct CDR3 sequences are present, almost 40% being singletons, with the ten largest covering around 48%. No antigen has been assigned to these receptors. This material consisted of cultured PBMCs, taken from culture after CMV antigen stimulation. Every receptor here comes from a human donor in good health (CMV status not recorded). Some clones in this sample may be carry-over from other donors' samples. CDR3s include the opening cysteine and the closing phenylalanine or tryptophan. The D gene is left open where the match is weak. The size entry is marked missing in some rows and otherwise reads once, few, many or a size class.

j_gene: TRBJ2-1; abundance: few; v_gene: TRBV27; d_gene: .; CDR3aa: CASSSLSSYNEQFF; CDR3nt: TGTGCCAGCAGTTCGTTGAGCTCCTACAATGAGCAGTTCTTC
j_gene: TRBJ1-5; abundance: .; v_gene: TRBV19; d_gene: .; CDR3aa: CASSIDQGEPQHF; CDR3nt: TGTGCCAGTAGTATAGACCAAGGGGAGCCCCAGCATTTT
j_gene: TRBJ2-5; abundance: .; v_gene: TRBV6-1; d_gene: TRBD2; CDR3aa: CASSEQAGGEETQYF; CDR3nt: TGTGCCAGCAGTGAACAAGCGGGGGGGGAAGAGACCCAGTACTTC
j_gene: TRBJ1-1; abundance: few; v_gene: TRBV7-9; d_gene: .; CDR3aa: CASSLVERIEAFF; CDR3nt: TGTGCCAGCAGCTTAGTTGAAAGGATTGAAGCTTTCTTT
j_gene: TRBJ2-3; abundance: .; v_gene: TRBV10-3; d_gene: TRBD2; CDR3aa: CATGTMGTDTQYF; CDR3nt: TGTGCCACCGGGACTATGGGCACAGATACGCAGTATTTT
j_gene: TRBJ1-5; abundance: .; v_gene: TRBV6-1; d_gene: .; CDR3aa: CARSEIRGTHQPQHF; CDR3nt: TGTGCCAGGAGTGAAATAAGAGGAACCCATCAGCCCCAGCATTTT
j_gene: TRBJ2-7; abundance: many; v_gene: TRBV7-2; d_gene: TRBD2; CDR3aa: CASSKTSGSFEQYF; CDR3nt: TGTGCCAGCAGCAAGACTAGCGGGAGTTTTGAGCAGTACTTC
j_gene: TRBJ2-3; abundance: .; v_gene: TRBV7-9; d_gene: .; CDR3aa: CASSFRAKFTDTQYF; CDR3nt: TGTGCCAGCAGCTTTAGGGCTAAGTTCACAGATACGCAGTATTTT
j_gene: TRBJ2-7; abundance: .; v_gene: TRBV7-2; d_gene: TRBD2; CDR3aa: CASSPGTSFSEQYF; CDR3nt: TGTGCCAGCAGCCCCGGGACTAGTTTTAGCGAGCAGTACTTC
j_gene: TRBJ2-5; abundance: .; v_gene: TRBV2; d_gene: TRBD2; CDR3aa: CASSERAGRGETQYF; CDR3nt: TGTGCCAGCAGTGAACGGGCAGGGAGGGGAGAGACCCAGTACTTC
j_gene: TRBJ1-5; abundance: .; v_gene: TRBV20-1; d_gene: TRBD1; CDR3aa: CSARGRTGDQPQHF; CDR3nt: TGCAGTGCTAGAGGTAGGACAGGGGATCAGCCCCAGCATTTT
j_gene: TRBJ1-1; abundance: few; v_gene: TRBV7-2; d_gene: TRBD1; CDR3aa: CASSFRGQPNTEAFF; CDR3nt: TGTGCCAGCAGCTTCCGGGGACAGCCGAACACTGAAGCTTTCTTT
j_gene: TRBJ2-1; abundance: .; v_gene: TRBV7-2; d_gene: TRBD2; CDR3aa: CASSPSGKTFNEQFF; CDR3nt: TGTGCCAGCAGCCCTAGCGGGAAAACATTCAATGAGCAGTTCTTC
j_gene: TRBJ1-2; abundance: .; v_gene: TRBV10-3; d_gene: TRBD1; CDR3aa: CAISEARGDYGYTF; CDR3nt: TGTGCCATCAGTGAGGCCAGGGGGGACTATGGCTACACCTTC
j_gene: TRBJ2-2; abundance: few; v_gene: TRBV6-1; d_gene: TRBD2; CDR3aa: CASSERGVGELFF; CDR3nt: TGTGCCAGCAGTGAACGGGGGGTCGGGGAGCTGTTTTTT
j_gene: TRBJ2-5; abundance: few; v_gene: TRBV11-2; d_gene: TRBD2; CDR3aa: CASSFGGGAPETQYF; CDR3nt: TGTGCCAGCAGCTTTGGCGGGGGGGCTCCAGAGACCCAGTACTTC
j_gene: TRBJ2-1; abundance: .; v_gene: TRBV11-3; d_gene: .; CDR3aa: CASSSGLPPRSVQFF; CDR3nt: TGTGCCAGCAGCTCGGGACTGCCCCCTAGGTCGGTGCAGTTCTTC
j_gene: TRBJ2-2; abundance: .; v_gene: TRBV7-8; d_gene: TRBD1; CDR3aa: CASSTYGQGNTGELFF; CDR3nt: TGTGCCAGCAGCACCTATGGACAGGGAAACACCGGGGAGCTGTTTTTT
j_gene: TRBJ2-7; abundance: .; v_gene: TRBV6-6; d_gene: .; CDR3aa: CASSKGDEQYF; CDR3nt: TGTGCCAGCAGTAAGGGGGACGAGCAGTACTTC
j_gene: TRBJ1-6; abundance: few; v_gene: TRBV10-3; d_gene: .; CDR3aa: CAISENDPLYNSPLHF; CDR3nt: TGTGCCATCAGTGAGAACGACCCCCTCTATAATTCACCCCTCCACTTT
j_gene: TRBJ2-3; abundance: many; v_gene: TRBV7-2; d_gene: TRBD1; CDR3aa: CASSARSGGWTDTQYF; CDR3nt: TGTGCCAGCAGCGCCCGCTCAGGGGGCTGGACAGATACGCAGTATTTT
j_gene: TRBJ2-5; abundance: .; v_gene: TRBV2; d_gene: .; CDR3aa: CASNQHQETQYF; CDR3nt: TGTGCCAGCAATCAGCACCAAGAGACCCAGTACTTC
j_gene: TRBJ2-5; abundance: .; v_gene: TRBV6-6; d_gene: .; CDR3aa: CASSIRAHTWGAETQYF; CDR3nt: TGTGCCAGCAGTATCCGGGCCCACACGTGGGGGGCAGAGACCCAGTACTTC
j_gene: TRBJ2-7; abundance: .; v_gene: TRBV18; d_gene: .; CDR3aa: CASSLRTDDYYEQYF; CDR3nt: TGTGCCAGCTCTCTCCGGACAGACGACTACTACGAGCAGTACTTC
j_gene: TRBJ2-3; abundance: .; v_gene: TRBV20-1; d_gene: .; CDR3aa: CSAWEGQSPDTQYF; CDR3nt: TGCAGTGCTTGGGAGGGACAGAGCCCAGATACGCAGTATTTT
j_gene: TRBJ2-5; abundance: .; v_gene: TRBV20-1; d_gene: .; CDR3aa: CSARDILSAGGQETQYF; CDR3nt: TGCAGTGCTAGAGATATTTTGAGCGCAGGGGGGCAAGAGACCCAGTACTTC
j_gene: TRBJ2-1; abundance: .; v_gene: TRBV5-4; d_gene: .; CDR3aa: CASSLAGVASFNEQFF; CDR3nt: TGTGCCAGCAGCTTGGCCGGGGTAGCCTCCTTCAATGAGCAGTTCTTC
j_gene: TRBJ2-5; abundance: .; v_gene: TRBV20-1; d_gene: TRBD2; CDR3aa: CSATNRGGGETQYF; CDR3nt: TGCAGTGCTACAAATCGGGGGGGGGGAGAGACCCAGTACTTC
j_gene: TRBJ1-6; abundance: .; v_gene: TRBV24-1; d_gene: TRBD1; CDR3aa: CATSDSDLQGRRSPLHF; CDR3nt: TGTGCCACCAGTGACTCTGACCTACAGGGGAGGCGTTCACCCCTCCACTTT
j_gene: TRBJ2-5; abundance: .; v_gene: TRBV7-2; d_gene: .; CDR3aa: CASSWRGGLETQYF; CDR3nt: TGTGCCAGCAGCTGGAGGGGGGGCTTGGAGACCCAGTACTTC
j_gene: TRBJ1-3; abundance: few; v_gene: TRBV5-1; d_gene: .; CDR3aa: CASSLARPGRPGNTIYF; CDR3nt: TGCGCCAGCAGCTTGGCCAGGCCAGGAAGACCTGGAAACACCATATATTTT
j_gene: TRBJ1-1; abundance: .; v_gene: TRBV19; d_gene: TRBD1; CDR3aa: CASRQGLGNTEAFF; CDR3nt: TGTGCCAGCAGACAGGGTCTGGGGAACACTGAAGCTTTCTTT
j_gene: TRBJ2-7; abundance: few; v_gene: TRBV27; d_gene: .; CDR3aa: CASSRPWAAVDNGVWTEGYEQYF; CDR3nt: TGTGCCAGCAGTCGCCCGTGGGCCGCGGTCGATAACGGTGTGTGGACTGAGGGATACGAGCAGTACTTC
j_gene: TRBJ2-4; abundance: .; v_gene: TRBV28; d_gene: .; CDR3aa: CASSLGGGPVRLDIQYF; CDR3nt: TGTGCCAGCAGTTTGGGAGGGGGCCCTGTCAGGTTGGACATTCAGTACTTC
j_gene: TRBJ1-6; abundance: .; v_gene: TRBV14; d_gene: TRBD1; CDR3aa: CASSNQGVSPLHF; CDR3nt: TGTGCCAGCAGCAATCAGGGGGTTTCACCCCTCCACTTT
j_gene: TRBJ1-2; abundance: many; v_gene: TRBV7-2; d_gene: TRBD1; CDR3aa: CASSQGQGPSYGYTF; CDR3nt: TGTGCCAGCAGCCAAGGACAGGGTCCAAGCTATGGCTACACCTTC
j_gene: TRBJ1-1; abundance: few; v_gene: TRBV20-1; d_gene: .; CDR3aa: CSATKQENTEAFF; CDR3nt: TGCAGTGCTACGAAACAGGAGAACACTGAAGCTTTCTTT
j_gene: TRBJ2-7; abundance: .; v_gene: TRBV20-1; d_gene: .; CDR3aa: CSARLIDYEQYF; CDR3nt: TGCAGTGCTAGGCTCATAGACTACGAGCAGTACTTC
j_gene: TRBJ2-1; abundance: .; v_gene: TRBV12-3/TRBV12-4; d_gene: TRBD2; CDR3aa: CASSTGTSGSPEQFF; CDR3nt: TGTGCCAGCAGTACAGGGACTAGCGGGAGCCCTGAGCAGTTCTTC
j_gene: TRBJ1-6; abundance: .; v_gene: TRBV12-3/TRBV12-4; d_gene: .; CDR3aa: CASSSRWAANSPLHF; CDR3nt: TGTGCCAGCAGTTCTCGGTGGGCCGCAAATTCACCCCTCCACTTT
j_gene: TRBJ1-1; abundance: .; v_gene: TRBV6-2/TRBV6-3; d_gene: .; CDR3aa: CASSSQGREYTEAFF; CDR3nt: TGTGCCAGCAGTTCTCAAGGACGGGAGTACACTGAAGCTTTCTTT
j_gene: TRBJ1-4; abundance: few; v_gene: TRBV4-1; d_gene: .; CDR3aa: CASSQVRPWGVEKLFF; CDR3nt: TGCGCCAGCAGCCAAGTACGCCCTTGGGGGGTTGAAAAACTGTTTTTT
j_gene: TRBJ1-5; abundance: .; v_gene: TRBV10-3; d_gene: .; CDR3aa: CAIGKGGFNQPQHF; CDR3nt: TGTGCCATCGGGAAGGGTGGCTTCAATCAGCCCCAGCATTTT
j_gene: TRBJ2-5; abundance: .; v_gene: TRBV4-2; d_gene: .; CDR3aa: CASSGTPSGETQYF; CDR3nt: TGTGCCAGCAGCGGAACTCCTTCTGGGGAGACCCAGTACTTC